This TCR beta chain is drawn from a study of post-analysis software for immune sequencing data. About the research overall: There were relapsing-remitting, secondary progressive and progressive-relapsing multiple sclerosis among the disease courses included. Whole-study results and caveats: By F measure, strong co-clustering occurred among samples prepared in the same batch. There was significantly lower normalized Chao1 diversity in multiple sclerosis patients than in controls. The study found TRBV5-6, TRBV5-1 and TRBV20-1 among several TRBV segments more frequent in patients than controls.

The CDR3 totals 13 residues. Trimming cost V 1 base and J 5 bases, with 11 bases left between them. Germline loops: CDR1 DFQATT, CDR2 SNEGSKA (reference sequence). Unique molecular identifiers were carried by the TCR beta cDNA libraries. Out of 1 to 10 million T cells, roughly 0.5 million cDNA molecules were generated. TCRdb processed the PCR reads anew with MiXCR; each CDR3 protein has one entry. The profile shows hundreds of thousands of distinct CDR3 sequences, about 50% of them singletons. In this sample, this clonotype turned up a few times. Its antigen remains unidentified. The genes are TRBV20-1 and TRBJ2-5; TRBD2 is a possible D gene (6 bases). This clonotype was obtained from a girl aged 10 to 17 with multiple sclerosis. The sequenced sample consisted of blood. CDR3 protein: CSARGGVTETQYF. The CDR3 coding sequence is TGCAGTGCTAGAGGGGGGGTGACGGAGACCCAGTACTTC.